These T cell receptor beta chains were read from a single sample in a study of T cell repertoires in cytomegalovirus infection. For these TCRs, the target antigens are not known. TCRdb ran MiXCR on the reads and lists one entry per CDR3 protein. The sample yields around 770,000 distinct CDR3 sequences, about 29% seen once. The sequences come from cultured CD8+ T cells from PBMCs, collected from culture after CMV antigen stimulation. The receptor source for this set is a human donor in good health (CMV status not recorded). Some clones in this sample may be carry-over from other donors' samples. Both conserved end residues are part of each CDR3. Each record gives: D gene, clone size, V gene, J gene, CDR3 DNA, CDR3 protein. The D gene is left open where the match is weak. Expanded clones get a size class; other rows say once, few or many, or leave the size out.

d_gene: -
abundance: few
v_gene: TRBV6-6
j_gene: TRBJ2-7
CDR3nt: TGTGCCAGCAGTTACTCTTTGGACATCTACGAGCAGTACTTC
CDR3aa: CASSYSLDIYEQYF

d_gene: -
abundance: -
v_gene: TRBV19
j_gene: TRBJ2-5
CDR3nt: TGTGCCAGTAGTATCTTAGGGGAGTACCAAGAGACCCAGTACTTC
CDR3aa: CASSILGEYQETQYF

d_gene: -
abundance: few
v_gene: TRBV7-6
j_gene: TRBJ2-5
CDR3nt: TGTGCCAGCAGCTTAGCGCTGGGGGGGCTGGAGACCCAGTACTTC
CDR3aa: CASSLALGGLETQYF

d_gene: -
abundance: few
v_gene: TRBV7-2
j_gene: TRBJ1-6
CDR3nt: TGTGCCAGCAGCTTAGTGGAGGGTTCGCCCCTCCACTTT
CDR3aa: CASSLVEGSPLHF

d_gene: TRBD2
abundance: few
v_gene: TRBV12-3/TRBV12-4
j_gene: TRBJ2-1
CDR3nt: TGTGCCAGCAAGACTAGCGGCGCCTTGGATGAGCAGTTCTTC
CDR3aa: CASKTSGALDEQFF

d_gene: TRBD2
abundance: -
v_gene: TRBV7-2
j_gene: TRBJ2-7
CDR3nt: TGTGCCAGCAGCAGCTACCTAGTGGCGGGGGGGCAGTACGAGCAGTACTTC
CDR3aa: CASSSYLVAGGQYEQYF

d_gene: TRBD1
abundance: few
v_gene: TRBV27
j_gene: TRBJ1-2
CDR3nt: TGTGCCAGCAGCACAGGGGGACATGGCTACACCTTC
CDR3aa: CASSTGGHGYTF

d_gene: -
abundance: many
v_gene: TRBV6-1
j_gene: TRBJ2-7
CDR3nt: TGTGCCAGCAGTGGAGGGACAAAATTATCCTACGAGCAGTACTTC
CDR3aa: CASSGGTKLSYEQYF

d_gene: -
abundance: -
v_gene: TRBV19
j_gene: TRBJ1-1
CDR3nt: TGTGCCAGTAGTCTACCCGACTTCAGGCGTGGGAACACTGAAGCTTTCTTT
CDR3aa: CASSLPDFRRGNTEAFF

d_gene: TRBD2
abundance: -
v_gene: TRBV5-1
j_gene: TRBJ2-1
CDR3nt: TGCGCCAGCAGCGGACTAATAGCGGGGGGCTACAATGAGCAGTTCTTC
CDR3aa: CASSGLIAGGYNEQFF

d_gene: TRBD1
abundance: few
v_gene: TRBV7-7
j_gene: TRBJ2-5
CDR3nt: TGTGCTAGCAGCTTGGACAGGGGCCAAGAGACCCAGTACTTC
CDR3aa: CASSLDRGQETQYF

d_gene: TRBD2
abundance: once
v_gene: TRBV20-1
j_gene: TRBJ2-1
CDR3nt: TGCAGTGCTAATTCCCCGGGGGTAGCGGGCATCCTTTTGGATGAGCAGTTCTTC
CDR3aa: CSANSPGVAGILLDEQFF

d_gene: -
abundance: -
v_gene: TRBV19
j_gene: TRBJ1-1
CDR3nt: TGTGCCAGTACCCCCGGCCCGGGGGCGCGAACTGAAGCTTTCTTT
CDR3aa: CASTPGPGARTEAFF

d_gene: -
abundance: many
v_gene: TRBV7-2
j_gene: TRBJ2-1
CDR3nt: TGTGCCAGCAGCATCGGGACGGACCACTATGAGCAGTTCTTC
CDR3aa: CASSIGTDHYEQFF

d_gene: TRBD2
abundance: -
v_gene: TRBV7-2
j_gene: TRBJ2-3
CDR3nt: TGTGCCAGCAGCCGGACTAGCGGGGAGGCAGATACGCAGTATTTT
CDR3aa: CASSRTSGEADTQYF

d_gene: -
abundance: -
v_gene: TRBV2
j_gene: TRBJ2-7
CDR3nt: TGTGCCAGCAGGAAGAGCCTGATGTCCCAGGGAGAGCAGTACTTC
CDR3aa: CASRKSLMSQGEQYF

d_gene: TRBD1
abundance: -
v_gene: TRBV5-5
j_gene: TRBJ2-2
CDR3nt: TGTGCCAGCAGCTGGACAGGGGGAAACACCGGGGAGCTGTTTTTT
CDR3aa: CASSWTGGNTGELFF

d_gene: -
abundance: few
v_gene: TRBV28
j_gene: TRBJ2-1
CDR3nt: TGTGCCAGCAGTTTTAGACAGAATCCTAATGAGCAGTTCTTC
CDR3aa: CASSFRQNPNEQFF

d_gene: -
abundance: few
v_gene: TRBV19
j_gene: TRBJ1-1
CDR3nt: TGTGCCAGTAGTACGGACAGTTTGAACACTGAAGCTTTCTTT
CDR3aa: CASSTDSLNTEAFF

d_gene: TRBD1
abundance: -
v_gene: TRBV12-3/TRBV12-4
j_gene: TRBJ1-2
CDR3nt: TGTGCCAGCAGTTCCATTCCGGGACAGGGGGACTATGGCTACACCTTC
CDR3aa: CASSSIPGQGDYGYTF

d_gene: -
abundance: -
v_gene: TRBV12-3/TRBV12-4
j_gene: TRBJ1-2
CDR3nt: TGTGCCAGCACCCTCAGGGGAAACTATGGCTACACCTTC
CDR3aa: CASTLRGNYGYTF

d_gene: TRBD1
abundance: -
v_gene: TRBV6-8
j_gene: TRBJ2-3
CDR3nt: TGTGCCAGCAGTTACCAGGGACAGGGCGGGACAGATACGCAGTATTTT
CDR3aa: CASSYQGQGGTDTQYF

d_gene: -
abundance: -
v_gene: TRBV7-9
j_gene: TRBJ2-5
CDR3nt: TGTGCCAGCAGCTTAGAGTCAGAAGAGACCCAGTACTTC
CDR3aa: CASSLESEETQYF

d_gene: TRBD1
abundance: -
v_gene: TRBV6-1
j_gene: TRBJ1-5
CDR3nt: TGTGCCAGCAGTAAAAAGACAGGGGCATATAGCAATCAGCCCCAGCATTTT
CDR3aa: CASSKKTGAYSNQPQHF

d_gene: -
abundance: -
v_gene: TRBV7-2
j_gene: TRBJ2-3
CDR3nt: TGTGCCAGCAGTTTAGCGTCGACGCAGTATTTT
CDR3aa: CASSLASTQYF

d_gene: TRBD1
abundance: -
v_gene: TRBV6-5
j_gene: TRBJ1-2
CDR3nt: TGTGCCAGCAGTAACCCGGGACAGGGGGCTGGGGTCTATGGCTACACCTTC
CDR3aa: CASSNPGQGAGVYGYTF

d_gene: -
abundance: -
v_gene: TRBV20-1
j_gene: TRBJ1-1
CDR3nt: TGCAGTGCTAGTTCCCGCGACACTGAAGCTTTCTTT
CDR3aa: CSASSRDTEAFF

d_gene: -
abundance: few
v_gene: TRBV12-3/TRBV12-4
j_gene: TRBJ2-1
CDR3nt: TGTGCCAGCAGTTTTGTCAGGGCCTACAATGAGCAGTTCTTC
CDR3aa: CASSFVRAYNEQFF

d_gene: -
abundance: -
v_gene: TRBV19
j_gene: TRBJ1-5
CDR3nt: TGTGCCAGTAGCACCCGGACAGTAAATCAGCCCCAGCATTTT
CDR3aa: CASSTRTVNQPQHF

d_gene: TRBD2
abundance: few
v_gene: TRBV12-5
j_gene: TRBJ2-2
CDR3nt: TGTGCTAGTGGTTTCGCCCTAGCGGGGGACCGCACCGGGGAGCTGTTTTTT
CDR3aa: CASGFALAGDRTGELFF

d_gene: TRBD2
abundance: few
v_gene: TRBV20-1
j_gene: TRBJ2-2
CDR3nt: TGCAGTGCGCAACTAGCGGGGGGGCTCATCGGGGAGCTGTTTTTT
CDR3aa: CSAQLAGGLIGELFF

d_gene: -
abundance: -
v_gene: TRBV11-1
j_gene: TRBJ2-5
CDR3nt: TGTGCCACCAACGACGGAAAAAAAGAGACCCAGTACTTC
CDR3aa: CATNDGKKETQYF

d_gene: -
abundance: few
v_gene: TRBV4-1
j_gene: TRBJ2-3
CDR3nt: TGCGCCAGCAGCCAAAATGTCCGGGCAGATACGCAGTATTTT
CDR3aa: CASSQNVRADTQYF

d_gene: -
abundance: -
v_gene: TRBV19
j_gene: TRBJ2-3
CDR3nt: TGTGCCAGTAAGGTAGACCGCACAGATACGCAGTATTTT
CDR3aa: CASKVDRTDTQYF

d_gene: -
abundance: -
v_gene: TRBV6-1
j_gene: TRBJ1-5
CDR3nt: TGTGCCAGCAGTAGGGGGGCAATGACGGGCAATCAGCCCCAGCATTTT
CDR3aa: CASSRGAMTGNQPQHF

d_gene: -
abundance: few
v_gene: TRBV7-6
j_gene: TRBJ2-3
CDR3nt: TGTGCCAGCAGCTTAGCCTTTTTGTCAGATACGCAGTATTTT
CDR3aa: CASSLAFLSDTQYF

d_gene: -
abundance: -
v_gene: TRBV11-2
j_gene: TRBJ2-5
CDR3nt: TGTGCCAGCAGACCCGACGGCTGGTTCTCAGAGACCCAGTACTTC
CDR3aa: CASRPDGWFSETQYF

d_gene: -
abundance: -
v_gene: TRBV5-1
j_gene: TRBJ1-2
CDR3nt: TGCGCCAGCAGCGCGATCGAGGGGGATGGCTACACCTTC
CDR3aa: CASSAIEGDGYTF

d_gene: TRBD1
abundance: once
v_gene: TRBV4-3
j_gene: TRBJ1-4
CDR3nt: TGCGCCAGCAGCCCCTCCGTAGGGGGCGATGAAAAACTGTTTTTT
CDR3aa: CASSPSVGGDEKLFF

d_gene: -
abundance: few
v_gene: TRBV27
j_gene: TRBJ2-2
CDR3nt: TGTGCCAGCAGTTTTACGGGGTTTGGGGAGCTGTTTTTT
CDR3aa: CASSFTGFGELFF

d_gene: -
abundance: -
v_gene: TRBV6-2/TRBV6-3
j_gene: TRBJ2-1
CDR3nt: TGTGCCAGCAAGTCAGGGGACACCTACAATGAGCAGTTCTTC
CDR3aa: CASKSGDTYNEQFF

d_gene: TRBD2
abundance: few
v_gene: TRBV4-3
j_gene: TRBJ2-5
CDR3nt: TGCGCCAGCAGCCCGAGCGGGCTAGCGGGAGAGACCCAGTACTTC
CDR3aa: CASSPSGLAGETQYF

d_gene: -
abundance: few
v_gene: TRBV3-1
j_gene: TRBJ1-6
CDR3nt: TGTGCCAGCAGCCCCTGGTCGGGGGAGCTTTCACCCCTCCACTTT
CDR3aa: CASSPWSGELSPLHF

d_gene: TRBD1
abundance: -
v_gene: TRBV7-9
j_gene: TRBJ2-3
CDR3nt: TGTGCCAGCAGCCCACCGAAAGGGGGACAGAGCACAGATACGCAGTATTTT
CDR3aa: CASSPPKGGQSTDTQYF

d_gene: -
abundance: -
v_gene: TRBV4-3
j_gene: TRBJ1-1
CDR3nt: TGCGCCAGCAGCCAAGTTGGCAGGGAGACGAACACTGAAGCTTTCTTT
CDR3aa: CASSQVGRETNTEAFF

d_gene: TRBD2
abundance: few
v_gene: TRBV5-4
j_gene: TRBJ2-3
CDR3nt: TGCGGGCTAGCGGGGGGGATTAGCACAGATACGCAGTATTTT
CDR3aa: CGLAGGISTDTQYF

d_gene: -
abundance: many
v_gene: TRBV11-3
j_gene: TRBJ2-5
CDR3nt: TGTGCCAGCAGCGGGGACCGGGAGACCCAGTACTTC
CDR3aa: CASSGDRETQYF

d_gene: -
abundance: -
v_gene: TRBV27
j_gene: TRBJ1-5
CDR3nt: TGTGCCAGCAGTTTTTTTCTTAGCAATCAGCCCCAGCATTTT
CDR3aa: CASSFFLSNQPQHF

d_gene: TRBD1
abundance: -
v_gene: TRBV7-9
j_gene: TRBJ2-1
CDR3nt: TGTGCCAGCAGCTTTTTGCCCTGGACAGGGATTTACAATGAGCAGTTCTTC
CDR3aa: CASSFLPWTGIYNEQFF

d_gene: -
abundance: few
v_gene: TRBV19
j_gene: TRBJ1-2
CDR3nt: TGTGCCAGCGGTTGGGGGCTAAATGGCTACACCTTC
CDR3aa: CASGWGLNGYTF

d_gene: TRBD1
abundance: -
v_gene: TRBV7-4
j_gene: TRBJ2-1
CDR3nt: TGTGCCAGCAGCGCGGAACAGGGGGTAAATGAGCAGTTCTTC
CDR3aa: CASSAEQGVNEQFF

d_gene: -
abundance: -
v_gene: TRBV12-5
j_gene: TRBJ1-6
CDR3nt: TGTGCTAGTGGTTTCGGGAGTATCTCCTATAATTCACCCCTCCACTTT
CDR3aa: CASGFGSISYNSPLHF

d_gene: TRBD2
abundance: few
v_gene: TRBV29-1
j_gene: TRBJ2-2
CDR3nt: TGCAGCGTTGAGGATAGCGGGGGTAAAAACCCCACCGGGGAGCTGTTTTTT
CDR3aa: CSVEDSGGKNPTGELFF

d_gene: TRBD1
abundance: few
v_gene: TRBV6-2/TRBV6-3
j_gene: TRBJ1-1
CDR3nt: TGTGCCAGCAGTGGATGGGACAGGAACACTGAAGCTTTCTTT
CDR3aa: CASSGWDRNTEAFF